This TCR beta chain was retrieved from a study of blood T cells in healthy people across ages. Background on the study: T cells yielded about one barcoded beta molecule per two cells through template switching. Findings of the study overall: Versus aged donors, long-lived donors had higher diversity and more naive CD4+ cells. Changes seen in expanded clonotypes were possibly confounded by donor CMV status left unknown.

Healthy Caucasians from Russia aged about 6 to 90 served as donors. This clonotype turned up a few times. The antigen is not known. The CDR3 covers 12 residues. Germline values: CDR1 MNHEY, CDR2 SVGAGI. Together with a sample-barcoded 5' primer, a J-beta primer mix was included in a second PCR lasting about 7 to 12 cycles. TCRdb re-analysed the 5' RACE reads in MiXCR, keeping a single row per CDR3 protein. Of 1.5 million to 2 million distinct CDR3 sequences in the sample, around 35% were seen once. This TCR was sampled from a woman in her twenties or thirties in good health. Sequencing was performed on blood. The genes are TRBV6-5 and TRBJ2-5, with TRBD1 as a possible D gene (6 bases). The closer fit of TRBJ2-7 to the DNA end suggests the J call may be wrong. Written as DNA, the CDR3 is TGTGCCAGCACCTCTACAGGGAACGAGCAGTACTTC. It translates to CASTSTGNEQYF.